Presented here are 16 T cell receptor beta chains from one specimen sequenced in a study of CD8 T cell repertoires and HIV-1 epitope variants. Profiling relied on immunoSEQ multiplex PCR, and the TCRdb table lists in-frame clones only, not all of them. Of 6,000 to 8,000 clones detected, around three fifths appear once; the ten largest clones hold approximately 40%. The antigens these receptors bind are not known. Sequenced input: cultured CD8+ T cells derived from PBMCs. The source is a male donor with HIV.

The chain employs TRBV7-2 and TRBJ2-1, with a tentative D call TRBD2 (6 bases). The length of the CDR3 is 13 residues. The germline CDR1 and CDR2 sequences are SGHTA and FQGNSA. V was trimmed by 5 bases and J by 9 bases, leaving 14 bases between them. This CDR3 reads CASSLGLRSEQFF. The CDR3 DNA reads as TGTGCCAGCAGCCTTGGACTACGTAGTGAGCAGTTCTTC.

This chain connects TRBV9 to TRBJ1-1, with D maybe TRBD1 (5 bases). The CDR3 is 14 amino acids. Germline V CDR1 and CDR2: SGDLS, YYNGEE. V was shortened by 0 bases and J by 3 bases, with 9 bases between the two germline ends. This CDR3 reads CASSVDGGDTEAFF. CDR3 bases: TGTGCCAGCAGCGTAGACGGGGGGGACACTGAAGCTTTCTTT.

This clone occurred once. Here the CDR3 DNA reads TGTGCCAGCAGCTCGCCGGGACAGCCTAACTATGGCTACACCTTC. Protein: CASSSPGQPNYGYTF. The chain couples TRBV5-5 to TRBJ1-2; 7 bases fit TRBD1. The germline CDR1 and CDR2 sequences are SGHKS and YYEKEE (reference sequence). The CDR3 is 15 amino acids. V dropped 3 bases and J dropped 0; count of bases not matched to a gene: 5.

The chain carries TRBV9 and TRBJ1-1, with TRBD1 matching 8 bases. Germline CDR1 SGDLS, CDR2 YYNGEE. This CDR3 region has 14 residues. The ends lost 4 bases at V and 1 base at J; junction bases unmatched: 3. The CDR3 sequence: CASSLGTGNTEAFF. CDR3 nucleotides: TGTGCCAGCAGCCTCGGGACAGGGAACACTGAAGCTTTCTTT.

The chain couples TRBV4-1 to TRBJ2-7, with 7 bases aligning to TRBD1. This CDR3 has 15 amino acids. Trimming removed 2 bases from V and 0 bases from J; junction bases left unmatched: 4. Germline lookup yields CDR1 MGHRA and CDR2 YSYEKL. As DNA, the CDR3 is TGCGCCAGCAGCCAAATTACAGGGGACTCCTACGAGCAGTACTTC. Protein: CASSQITGDSYEQYF.

The chain recombines TRBV18 with TRBJ2-7; a weak D match, TRBD2 (5 bases). Trimming shortened V by 2 bases and J by 2 bases, and 13 bases separated the two germline ends. From germline, CDR1 is KGHSH and CDR2 LQKENI. The length of the CDR3 is 15 residues. CDR3 protein: CASSPVGEVTYEQYF. The CDR3 DNA reads TGTGCCAGCTCACCAGTCGGGGAAGTGACCTACGAGCAGTACTTC.

This clone is termed medium-sized. The J gene is TRBJ1-1, the V gene TRBV28; D not resolved. V gave up 8 bases and J gave up 5 bases, with 18 bases separating them. The CDR3 is made up of 14 amino acids. CDR1 and CDR2 from the germline V gene are MDHEN and SYDVKM. In DNA form, the CDR3 reads TGTGCCAGCGGTGGGGAGTGGGCAGGAACTGAAGCTTTCTTT. Its protein is CASGGEWAGTEAFF.

This chain joins TRBV5-6 and TRBJ2-6, with D unresolved. Trimming took off 5 bases at V and 3 bases at J, with 12 bases between the two ends. Germline V gives CDR1 SGHDT, CDR2 YYEEEE. The CDR3 loop spans 15 amino acids. The CDR3 reads CASRLGISGANVLTF. In DNA form, the CDR3 reads TGTGCCAGCAGACTTGGGATAAGTGGGGCCAACGTCCTGACTTTC.

The genes are TRBV15 and TRBJ1-1, with D possibly being TRBD1 (6 bases). The germline V gene encodes CDR1 LNHNV and CDR2 YYDKDF (reference sequence). V gave up 0 bases and J gave up 6 bases, with 11 bases separating them. The CDR3 consists of 14 residues. CDR3 DNA: TGTGCCACCAGCAGAGATCGGGACATCTCTGAAGCTTTCTTT. It encodes CATSRDRDISEAFF.

V gene TRBV4-2 combines with J gene TRBJ2-7, with TRBD1 identical over 7 bases. This CDR3 has 16 residues. The J segment lost 4 bases and the V segment lost 0 bases, leaving 9 bases of the junction unmatched. The V gene's germline CDR1 is LGHNA and CDR2 YNFKEQ. CDR3 residues: CASSQEEGAGGYEQYF. CDR3 DNA: TGTGCCAGCAGCCAAGAAGAGGGGGCTGGCGGTTACGAGCAGTACTTC.

The CDR3 sequence: CASSLALAGGDEQFF. As DNA, the CDR3 is TGTGCCAGCAGCTTAGCACTAGCGGGGGGAGATGAGCAGTTCTTC. V usage is TRBV7-2 and J usage is TRBJ2-1; 12 nucleotides align to TRBD2. V trimming: 0 bases; J trimming: 8 bases; junction bases outside the gene matches: 2. The CDR3 length is 15 residues. Germline V CDR1 and CDR2: SGHTA, FQGNSA.

This chain joins TRBV13 and TRBJ1-5; D is undetermined. The germline CDR1 and CDR2 sequences are PRHDT and FYEKMQ (reference sequence). The CDR3 has 12 residues. V lost 0 bases, J lost 4 bases, and 1 base lay in between. The CDR3 loop reads CASSLGNQPQHF. CDR3 coding DNA: TGTGCCAGCAGCTTAGGAAATCAGCCCCAGCATTTT.

The chain couples TRBV6-4 to TRBJ2-1, with D perhaps TRBD1 (5 bases). There are 13 residues in the CDR3. Germline values: CDR1 MRHNA, CDR2 SNTAGT. With 0 bases removed from V and 5 bases from J, the gap between germline ends came to 5 bases. CDR3 region: CASSDSDNNEQFF. In nucleotides, the CDR3 is TGTGCCAGCAGTGACTCGGACAACAATGAGCAGTTCTTC.

The chain combines TRBV12-5 with TRBJ2-7, with D hard to call. CDR3 length: 13 amino acids. V lost 3 bases and J 3 bases, leaving 9 bases between the germline ends. The germline V gene has CDR1 LGHNT and CDR2 FRNRAP. The CDR3 DNA reads as TGTGCTAGTGGTTTAGATGGCAGCTACGAGCAGTACTTC. Translated: CASGLDGSYEQYF. Looking up the rest from reference TRBV12-5 and TRBJ2-7 gives the full variable domain: DARVTQTPRHKVTEMGQEVTMRCQPILGHNTVFWYRQTMMQGLELLAYFRNRAPLDDSGMPKDRFSAEMPDATLATLKIQPSEPRDSAVYFCASGLDGSYEQYFGPGTRLTVT.

The chain couples TRBV10-3 to TRBJ2-7; TRBD2 agrees at 14 bases. J was trimmed by 5 bases and V by 6 bases; bases with no gene match: 3. Germline CDR1 and CDR2: ENHRY and SYGVKD. There are 14 residues in the CDR3. The CDR3 loop is CAISKGLAGDEQYF. CDR3 nucleotides: TGTGCCATCAGCAAGGGACTAGCGGGAGACGAGCAGTACTTC.

This chain joins TRBV28 and TRBJ2-1, with 7 bases lining up with TRBD2. Germline-derived CDR1 and CDR2 are MDHEN and SYDVKM. This CDR3 has 13 amino acids. V lost 1 base and J lost 8; bases outside the gene matches: 2. CDR3 nucleotides: TGTGCCAGCAGTTTATCCCGGGGGGATGAGCAGTTCTTC. This gives the protein CASSLSRGDEQFF.